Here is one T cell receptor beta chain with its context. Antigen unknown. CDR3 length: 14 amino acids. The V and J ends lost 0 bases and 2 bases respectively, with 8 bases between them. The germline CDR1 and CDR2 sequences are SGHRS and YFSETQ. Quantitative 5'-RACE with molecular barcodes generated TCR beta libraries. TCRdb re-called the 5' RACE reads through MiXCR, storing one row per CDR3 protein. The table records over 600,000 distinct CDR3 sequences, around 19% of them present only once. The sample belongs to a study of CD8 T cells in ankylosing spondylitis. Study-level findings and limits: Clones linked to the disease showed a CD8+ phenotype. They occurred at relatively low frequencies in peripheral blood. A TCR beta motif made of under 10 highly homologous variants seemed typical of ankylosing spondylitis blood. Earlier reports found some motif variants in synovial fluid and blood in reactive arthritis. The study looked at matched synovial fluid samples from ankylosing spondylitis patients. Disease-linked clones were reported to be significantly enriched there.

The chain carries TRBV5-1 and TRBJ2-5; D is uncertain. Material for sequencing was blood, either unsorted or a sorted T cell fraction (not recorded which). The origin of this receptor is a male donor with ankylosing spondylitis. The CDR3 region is CASSLAYSQETQYF. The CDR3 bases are TGCGCCAGCAGCTTGGCGTATTCGCAAGAGACCCAGTACTTC.